This T cell receptor (beta chain) is from a study of T cell repertoires in cytomegalovirus infection. On this clonotype itself: Its antigen is not identified.

The CDR3 runs 12 residues. V lost 3 bases, J lost 8 bases, and 8 bases lay in between. Germline assignment: CDR1 SEHNR and CDR2 FQNEAQ (reference sequence). TCRdb reprocessed the reads via MiXCR and lists one record per CDR3 protein. The repertoire consists of 650,000 to 900,000 distinct CDR3 sequences, with about 30% occurring once and the leading ten covering around 12%. This sequence was found in a human donor in good health (CMV status not recorded). Some clones in this sample may be carry-over from other donors' samples. Specimen: cultured CD8+ T cells from PBMCs, collected from culture after CMV antigen stimulation. V is TRBV7-9 and J is TRBJ2-1; D is ambiguous. The CDR3 nucleotides read TGTGCCAGCAGCTTTGAGAGTTATGAGCAGTTCTTC. Amino acid sequence: CASSFESYEQFF.